These T cell receptor beta chains were read from a single sample in a study of identical twins. TCRdb fed the 5' RACE reads into MiXCR, producing one record per CDR3 protein. The sample records about 720,000 distinct CDR3 sequences, over 15% being singletons. The sample was also reused in another study, on T cells expressing NK-cell markers.

The sequencing input was PBMCs. The receptors come from a woman aged 18-35 years in good health. Each CDR3 is given with its conserved first and last residue. The D gene is left open where the match is weak. For some rows the clone size is stated as once, few or many, or as a class when expanded; others skip it.

v_call	d_call	clone_size	j_call	cdr3_nt	cdr3_aa
TRBV10-2	.	few	TRBJ1-2	TGCGCCAGCACCGTCGGGATCTCGGGCTATGGCTACACCTTC	CASTVGISGYGYTF
TRBV6-1	TRBD1	few	TRBJ1-5	TGTGCCAGCAGCACGACAGGGGGCACCAATCAGCCCCAGCATTTT	CASSTTGGTNQPQHF
TRBV11-3	TRBD2	.	TRBJ2-3	TGTGCCAGCAGCTGGACTAGCGGGGGCAGTACGCAGTATTTT	CASSWTSGGSTQYF
TRBV3-1	TRBD2	.	TRBJ2-5	TGTGCCAGCAGCCAAGTGTTGGGGACTAAAGAGACCCAGTACTTC	CASSQVLGTKETQYF
TRBV7-2	.	few	TRBJ2-3	TGTGCCAGCAGCTTACTCCCGGGGGCTTTCACAGATACGCAGTATTTT	CASSLLPGAFTDTQYF
TRBV18	.	few	TRBJ2-6	TGTGCCAGCTCACCAAGCGTCTCTGGGGCCAACGTCCTGACTTTC	CASSPSVSGANVLTF
TRBV12-5	.	.	TRBJ1-5	TGTGCTAGTGGTTTAGGAGGGTTTGGTCAGCCCCAGCATTTT	CASGLGGFGQPQHF
TRBV20-1	TRBD1	.	TRBJ2-1	TGCAGTGCTGAGGGGAGACAGGGTGAGCAGTTCTTC	CSAEGRQGEQFF
TRBV6-5	.	few	TRBJ2-1	TGTGCCAGCAGTTATACGTTGGGTGAGCAGTTCTTC	CASSYTLGEQFF
TRBV10-3	TRBD2	few	TRBJ2-1	TGTGCCATCAGCCTCACCCCGGGACTAGGGCGGAATGAGCAGTTCTTC	CAISLTPGLGRNEQFF
TRBV6-2/TRBV6-3	.	few	TRBJ1-2	TGTGCCAGCAGTGACCGGGGCACCTATGGCTACACCTTC	CASSDRGTYGYTF
TRBV21-1	.	.	TRBJ2-2	TGTGCCAGCAGCAGGCGACTAGCGGTTAACACCGGGGAGCTGTTTTTT	CASSRRLAVNTGELFF
TRBV12-3/TRBV12-4	.	few	TRBJ2-1	TGTGCCAGCAGCTCCCCGGACGGCACCTACAATGAGCAGTTCTTC	CASSSPDGTYNEQFF
TRBV5-1	TRBD2	few	TRBJ2-7	TGCGCCAGCAGCCTTCGGGGTAGCGGGGGTGAAGAGCAGTACTTC	CASSLRGSGGEEQYF
TRBV20-1	.	.	TRBJ1-1	TGCAGTGCTAGTGGGTCAGGGAACACTGAAGCTTTCTTT	CSASGSGNTEAFF
TRBV5-1	TRBD1	.	TRBJ1-6	TGCGCCAGCAGCGTTCGGACAGGGGGCCCTAATTCACCCCTCCACTTT	CASSVRTGGPNSPLHF
TRBV20-1	TRBD2	.	TRBJ2-3	TGCAGTGCTGTTGGGGGGGAGTCGAATACGCAGTATTTT	CSAVGGESNTQYF
TRBV7-9	TRBD1	few	TRBJ1-2	TGTGCCAGCAGCTTTATCCGGGACAGGGCTGGCTACACCTTC	CASSFIRDRAGYTF
TRBV20-1	.	few	TRBJ1-1	TGCAGTGCTAGAGCTCCCCAGGGACCAGACACTGAAGCTTTCTTT	CSARAPQGPDTEAFF
TRBV20-1	TRBD2	few	TRBJ2-2	TGCAGTGCTAGACGGGGGGGACGTGACGGGGAGCTGTTTTTT	CSARRGGRDGELFF